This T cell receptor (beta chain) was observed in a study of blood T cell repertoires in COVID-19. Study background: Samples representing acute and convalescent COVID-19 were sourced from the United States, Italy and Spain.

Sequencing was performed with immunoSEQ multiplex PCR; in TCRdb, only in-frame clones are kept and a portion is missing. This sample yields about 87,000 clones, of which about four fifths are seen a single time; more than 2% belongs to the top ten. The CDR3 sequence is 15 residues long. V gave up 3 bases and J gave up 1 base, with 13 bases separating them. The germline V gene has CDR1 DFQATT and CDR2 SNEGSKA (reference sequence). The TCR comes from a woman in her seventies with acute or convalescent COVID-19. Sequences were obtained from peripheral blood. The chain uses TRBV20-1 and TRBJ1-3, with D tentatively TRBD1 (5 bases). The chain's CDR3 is CSASRTGSSGNTIYF. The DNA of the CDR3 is TGCAGTGCTAGTAGAACAGGTTCTTCTGGAAACACCATATATTTT.